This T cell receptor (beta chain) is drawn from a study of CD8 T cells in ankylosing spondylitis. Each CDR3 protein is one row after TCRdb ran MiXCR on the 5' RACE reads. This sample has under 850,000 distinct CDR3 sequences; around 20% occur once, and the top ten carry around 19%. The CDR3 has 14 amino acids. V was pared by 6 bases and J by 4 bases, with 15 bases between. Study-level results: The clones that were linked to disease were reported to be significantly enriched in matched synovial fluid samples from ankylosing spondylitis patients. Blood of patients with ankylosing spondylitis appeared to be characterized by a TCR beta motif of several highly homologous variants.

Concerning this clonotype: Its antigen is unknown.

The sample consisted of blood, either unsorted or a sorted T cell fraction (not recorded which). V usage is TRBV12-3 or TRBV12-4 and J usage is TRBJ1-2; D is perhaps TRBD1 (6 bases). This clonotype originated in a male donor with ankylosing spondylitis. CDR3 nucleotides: TGTGCCAGCAGCCCTCAGGGGAGAGGCTATGGCTACACCTTC. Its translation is CASSPQGRGYGYTF.